This TCR beta chain was profiled in a study of neoadjuvant anti-PD-1 for oral cavity cancer. Study-wide findings and caveats: After neoadjuvant nivolumab, PBMC T cell clonality was significantly higher in non-responders than responders.

This sample's time point: after neoadjuvant nivolumab, at surgical resection. Patients were newly diagnosed with stage II-IVA oral cavity squamous cell carcinoma without prior systemic or radiation treatment. Analysis of PBMCs was direct, with no culture step. The protocol was immunoSEQ multiplex PCR, while the TCRdb copy is restricted to in-frame clones and leaves out a portion. The sample yields tens of thousands of clones, about 85% seen once. As to this clone: The target antigen is unknown.

The CDR3 covers 15 residues. Trimming at V came to 2 bases and at J to 1 base, leaving 4 bases not matched to a gene. Germline values: CDR1 SGHAT, CDR2 FQNNGV. This chain joins TRBV11-2 and TRBJ1-2; 7 positions agree with TRBD1. Source: PBMCs, taken after nivolumab (anti-PD-1) treatment. This clonotype was obtained from a person aged 40 to 85 with oral cavity squamous cell carcinoma. CDR3 protein: CASSLTGDLNYGYTF. CDR3 nucleotide sequence: TGTGCCAGCAGCTTAACAGGGGACCTTAACTATGGCTACACCTTC.